This TCR beta chain was captured by sequencing in a study of lymphopenia after photon versus proton radiotherapy. General observations from the study: Larger post-nadir TCR diversity loss correlated inversely with survival in deceased patients. Under photons, naive T cells and diversity fell while effector/memory populations rose. Only patients who died were analyzed for survival; proton advantage is unproven.

Concerning this clone itself: Its specificity is unknown.

Clones were sequenced by immunoSEQ multiplex PCR, and TCRdb holds only the in-frame ones, with some missing. The data hold 15,000 to 20,000 clones, with 70% to 90% observed a single time. The specimen comprised peripheral blood, sampled from a patient treated with photon-based radiotherapy. The clonotype was recovered from a woman aged 45-65 years with pancreatic cancer.

DNA of the CDR3: TGTGCCAGCAGTGATGACCGCAACTATGGCTACACCTTC. It encodes CASSDDRNYGYTF. The V gene is TRBV6-1, the J gene TRBJ1-2; D uncertain. V was cut by 3 bases and J by 2 bases, with 7 bases left in between. Germline V gives CDR1 MNHNS, CDR2 SASEGT. The CDR3 has 13 amino acids.